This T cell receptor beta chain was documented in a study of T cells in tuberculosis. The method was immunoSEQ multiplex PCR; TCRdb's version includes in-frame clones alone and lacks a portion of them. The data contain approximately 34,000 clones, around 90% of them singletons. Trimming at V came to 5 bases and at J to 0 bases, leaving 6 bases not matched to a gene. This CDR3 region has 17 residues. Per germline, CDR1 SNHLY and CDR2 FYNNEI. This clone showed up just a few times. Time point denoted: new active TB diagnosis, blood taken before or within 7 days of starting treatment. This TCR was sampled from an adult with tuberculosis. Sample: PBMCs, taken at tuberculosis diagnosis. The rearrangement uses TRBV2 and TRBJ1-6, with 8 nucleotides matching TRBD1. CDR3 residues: CASSLDRVHSYNSPLHF. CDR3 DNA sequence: TGTGCCAGCAGTTTGGACAGGGTCCACTCCTATAATTCACCCCTCCACTTT. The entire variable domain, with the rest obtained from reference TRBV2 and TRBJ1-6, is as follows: EPEVTQTPSHQVTQMGQEVILRCVPISNHLYFYWYRQILGQKVEFLVSFYNNEISEKSEIFDDQFSVERPDGSNFTLKIRSTKLEDSAMYFCASSLDRVHSYNSPLHFGNGTRLTVT.